This T cell receptor beta chain was obtained from a study of technical replicates of blood from several donors. The repertoire was sequenced with immunoSEQ multiplex PCR; TCRdb's copy has only in-frame clones and lacks some. In the table there are around 68,000 clones, 91% of which are singletons. Germline CDR1 and CDR2: SGHTA and FQGNSA. The germline V and J ends were trimmed by 10 bases and 7 bases, with 19 bases remaining between them. This CDR3 is built from 14 residues. This rearrangement joins TRBV7-2 to TRBJ2-2; D is perhaps TRBD2 (5 bases). The specimen sequenced was T cells isolated from PBMCs. The source is a human donor in good health. Some clones in this sample may be carry-over from other donors' samples. The CDR3, as DNA: TGTGCCACCCAGCGGATTAACGGCGGCGGGGAGCTGTTTTTT. This gives the protein CATQRINGGGELFF. The full variable domain, rest sourced from reference TRBV7-2 and TRBJ2-2, is GAGVSQSPSNKVTEKGKDVELRCDPISGHTALYWYRQSLGQGLEFLIYFQGNSAPDKSGLPSDRFSAERTGGSVSTLTIQRTQQEDSAVYLCATQRINGGGELFFGEGSRLTVL.